The rows below give T cell receptor beta chains drawn from one sample of a study of cytomegalovirus exposure and HLA in healthy donors. Method: immunoSEQ multiplex PCR; TCRdb's copy keeps in-frame clones and lacks some. The table shows about 150,000 clones, with roughly 74% occurring only once. Sample: PBMCs. The receptor source for this set is a man between 18 and 35 years old in good health and CMV-seronegative. The CDR3 runs from the conserved cysteine through the conserved F or W. The order of the fields is J gene, V gene, CDR3 protein.

j_gene: TRBJ2-5
v_gene: TRBV19
CDR3aa: CASSIDGQGAGETQYF

j_gene: TRBJ2-6
v_gene: TRBV5-1
CDR3aa: CASSLSGSGANVLTF

j_gene: TRBJ1-1
v_gene: TRBV6-5
CDR3aa: CASRSQGSEAFF

j_gene: TRBJ1-4
v_gene: TRBV9
CDR3aa: CASSVTGGTVEKLFF

j_gene: TRBJ1-6
v_gene: TRBV7-9
CDR3aa: CASSSGHRYNSPLHF

j_gene: TRBJ2-1
v_gene: TRBV7-9
CDR3aa: CASSLRGVTYNEQFF

j_gene: TRBJ2-3
v_gene: TRBV5-6
CDR3aa: CASSLWRGRSTDTQYF

j_gene: TRBJ1-1
v_gene: TRBV7-9
CDR3aa: CASSLQGSTEAFF

j_gene: TRBJ1-1
v_gene: TRBV28
CDR3aa: CASSSGAESTGEAFF

j_gene: TRBJ1-2
v_gene: TRBV11-2
CDR3aa: CASSQGSNYGYTF

j_gene: TRBJ1-2
v_gene: TRBV29-1
CDR3aa: CSVQEGGYGYTF

j_gene: TRBJ1-5
v_gene: TRBV6-5
CDR3aa: CASSYSGTGEQPQHF

j_gene: TRBJ1-4
v_gene: TRBV7-9
CDR3aa: CASVPPGGANEKLFF

j_gene: TRBJ2-1
v_gene: TRBV28
CDR3aa: CASHGASGGPKQFF

j_gene: TRBJ2-1
v_gene: TRBV6-4
CDR3aa: CASSEGLGGHNEQFF

j_gene: TRBJ2-1
v_gene: TRBV23-1
CDR3aa: CASSQGTGGSYNEQFF

j_gene: TRBJ1-1
v_gene: TRBV20-1
CDR3aa: CSAVSGNGAFF

j_gene: TRBJ1-6
v_gene: TRBV19
CDR3aa: CASSQDRGRNSPLHF

j_gene: TRBJ2-3
v_gene: TRBV30
CDR3aa: CAWSVGRGGPTDTQYF

j_gene: TRBJ2-7
v_gene: TRBV21-1
CDR3aa: CASSKIKRPTYEQYF

j_gene: TRBJ2-5
v_gene: TRBV9
CDR3aa: CASSVALLGTQYF

j_gene: TRBJ2-1
v_gene: TRBV9
CDR3aa: CASCSSGSYNEQFF

j_gene: TRBJ2-3
v_gene: TRBV7-9
CDR3aa: CASSWTGTTDTQYF

j_gene: TRBJ2-7
v_gene: TRBV7-9
CDR3aa: CASSLDRDVYEQYF

j_gene: TRBJ2-3
v_gene: TRBV5-4
CDR3aa: CASSLAVLGAFKDTQYF

j_gene: TRBJ1-1
v_gene: TRBV10-3
CDR3aa: CAISGVGTGATEAFF

j_gene: TRBJ2-1
v_gene: TRBV6-4
CDR3aa: CASSDRTSNEQFF

j_gene: TRBJ1-1
v_gene: TRBV2
CDR3aa: CASRTGIRNTEAFF

j_gene: TRBJ1-1
v_gene: TRBV11-2
CDR3aa: CASSLAGEAFF

j_gene: TRBJ1-6
v_gene: TRBV27
CDR3aa: CASSLKSWTVRNSPLHF

j_gene: TRBJ1-2
v_gene: TRBV9
CDR3aa: CASSVARQGMGGYTF

j_gene: TRBJ1-2
v_gene: TRBV5-1
CDR3aa: CASSIGRGYGYTF

j_gene: TRBJ2-4
v_gene: TRBV6-1
CDR3aa: CASREQGQGKNIQYF

j_gene: TRBJ1-2
v_gene: TRBV2
CDR3aa: CASSEGQNYGYTF

j_gene: TRBJ1-2
v_gene: TRBV30
CDR3aa: CAWSTGDYGYTF

j_gene: TRBJ2-1
v_gene: TRBV7-8
CDR3aa: CASSADDRGSYNEQFF

j_gene: TRBJ2-2
v_gene: TRBV7-8
CDR3aa: CASSIRLSGVTGELFF

j_gene: TRBJ1-4
v_gene: TRBV4-3
CDR3aa: CASSPAETGNEKLFF

j_gene: TRBJ2-3
v_gene: TRBV5-1
CDR3aa: CASSLGGDTQYF

j_gene: TRBJ1-4
v_gene: TRBV2
CDR3aa: CASSERRVNEKLFF

j_gene: TRBJ1-3
v_gene: TRBV4-1
CDR3aa: CASSQGPSGRGSGNTIYF

j_gene: TRBJ2-1
v_gene: TRBV13
CDR3aa: CASSLGLDGEEQFF

j_gene: TRBJ2-7
v_gene: TRBV7-9
CDR3aa: CASSLAGQDEQYF